This TCR beta chain was documented in a study of OX40 agonist ivuxolimab in advanced cancers. Study as a whole: Every patient in dose escalation had hepatocellular carcinoma, melanoma, renal cell or head and neck cancer.

Sequencing used immunoSEQ multiplex PCR; TCRdb keeps in-frame clones, though not all of them. This sample has tens of thousands of clones, with roughly 84% found just once. Study-wide results and caveats: At doses 0.1 to 3.0 mg/kg, CD4+ and CD8+ clones expanded. Some nonresponders also had low normalized T-cell clonal expansion. Among the least clonally expanded were partial responders at 0.1-3.0 mg/kg.

Notes on this clone: Its antigen is not known.

The material was CD4+ or CD8+ T cells sorted from blood, obtained in a trial of the OX40 agonist ivuxolimab. The clonotype was recovered from an adult with an advanced solid tumor such as melanoma, head and neck, liver or kidney cancer.

Here the CDR3 DNA reads TGTGCCATCAGTGAGGGCGGGGGGGCCCTGAACGAGCAGTACTTC. Protein sequence: CAISEGGGALNEQYF. This chain links TRBV10-3 with TRBJ2-7; 9 bases agree with TRBD2. Germline-derived CDR1 and CDR2 are ENHRY and SYGVKD. The CDR3 contains 15 residues. V lost 2 bases to trimming and J lost 5 bases; unmatched junction nucleotides: 7.